This T cell receptor beta chain stems from a study of shared clonotypes between healthy human individuals. Study information: Donors had three CD4 naive, three CD4 memory, two CD8 naive and one CD8 memory plate apiece.

As concerns this clone: What it binds is unknown.

It was CD45RO-negative cells, positively selected for CCR7, that made up naive CD8 cells, with terminally differentiated effector memory CD45RA+ cells excluded. The CDR3 extends over 14 amino acids. From germline, CDR1 is SGHVS and CDR2 FNYEAQ. V lost 5 bases and J lost 6; bases outside the gene matches: 6. Data came from immunoSEQ multiplex PCR; TCRdb stores just in-frame clones and leaves some out. The data contain 1.5 million to 2.5 million clones, about 95% of them seen just once; the ten biggest clones take up 1% to 1.5%. Findings and limits, study-wide: A small donor pool kept down the genetic and exposure-history diversity that was represented. Clonotype sharing among donors, it was expected, would be affected by sequencing depth.

What was sequenced was naive CD8+ T cells sorted from blood. The clonotype originates from a man between 18 and 35 years old in good health. This chain connects TRBV7-6 to TRBJ1-2; 10 bases align to TRBD1. CDR3 loop: CASSRGTGVDGYTF. The CDR3, as DNA: TGTGCCAGCAGCAGAGGGACAGGGGTTGATGGCTACACCTTC. Using reference TRBV7-6 and TRBJ1-2 for the parts outside the CDR3, the full variable domain is GAGVSQSPRYKVTKRGQDVALRCDPISGHVSLYWYRQALGQGPEFLTYFNYEAQQDKSGLPNDRFSAERPEGSISTLTIQRTEQRDSAMYRCASSRGTGVDGYTFGSGTRLTVV.